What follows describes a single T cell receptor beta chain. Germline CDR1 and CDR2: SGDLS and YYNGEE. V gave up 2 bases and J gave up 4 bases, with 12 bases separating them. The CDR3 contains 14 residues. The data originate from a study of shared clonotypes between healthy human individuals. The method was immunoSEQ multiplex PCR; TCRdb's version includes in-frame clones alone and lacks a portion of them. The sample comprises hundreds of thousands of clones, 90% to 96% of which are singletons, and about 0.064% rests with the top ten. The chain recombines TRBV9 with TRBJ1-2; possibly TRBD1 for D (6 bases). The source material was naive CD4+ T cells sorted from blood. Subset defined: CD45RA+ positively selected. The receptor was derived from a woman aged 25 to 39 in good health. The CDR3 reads CASSVAQGSYGYTF. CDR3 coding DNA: TGTGCCAGCAGCGTCGCACAGGGTAGCTATGGCTACACCTTC. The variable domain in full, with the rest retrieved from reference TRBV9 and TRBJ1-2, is DSGVTQTPKHLITATGQRVTLRCSPRSGDLSVYWYQQSLDQGLQFLIQYYNGEERAKGNILERFSAQQFPDLHSELNLSSLELGDSALYFCASSVAQGSYGYTFGSGTRLTVV.